These T cell receptor beta chains were read from a single sample in a study of T cells in localized non-small cell lung cancer. The repertoire was sequenced with immunoSEQ multiplex PCR; TCRdb's copy has only in-frame clones and lacks some. The table records about 24,000 clones, 92% of them present only once. Sequencing used peripheral blood, obtained before any cancer treatment. The receptors come from a woman between 40 and 69 years old with stage I lung adenocarcinoma. The CDR3 runs from the conserved cysteine through the conserved F or W. D genes are given only for firm matches. A row's size may be missing; if present it is once, few, many or a size class.

.	TRBV5-1	TRBD1	14	TRBJ1-2	TGCGCCAGCAGCCCAGGGACAGGGGGGAGTGGCTACACCTTC	CASSPGTGGSGYTF
.	TRBV23-1	.	15	TRBJ2-5	TGCGCCAGCAGTCAATCGAGAGGGGGGAAAGAGACCCAGTACTTC	CASSQSRGGKETQYF
.	TRBV5-1	.	16	TRBJ2-1	TGCGCCAGCAGCAAGCCAAGGCCTCCACCTAACAATGAGCAGTTCTTC	CASSKPRPPPNNEQFF
.	TRBV6-1	TRBD1	14	TRBJ2-1	TGTGCCAGCAGACCGGGACAGGGGTTCAATGAGCAGTTCTTC	CASRPGQGFNEQFF
.	TRBV23-1	TRBD2	14	TRBJ2-1	TGCGCCAGCAGTCAACCGGGGGGGTGGCAGGGTCCGTTCTTC	CASSQPGGWQGPFF
.	TRBV2	.	16	TRBJ1-1	TGTGCCAGCAGTCCAACCCCTACCCGGGCTGACACTGAAGCTTTCTTT	CASSPTPTRADTEAFF
.	TRBV15	.	16	TRBJ2-7	TGTGCCACCAGCAGAGATGGGGGCGGACTACCTTACGAGCAGTACTTC	CATSRDGGGLPYEQYF
.	TRBV28	.	14	TRBJ2-2	TGTGCCAGCAGCACCCCTCGCGGCACCGGGGAGCTGTTTTTT	CASSTPRGTGELFF
.	TRBV7-9	TRBD1	16	TRBJ2-3	TGTGCCAGCAGCTTAGACCGGGACAGTTCTCCTCATACGCAGTATTTT	CASSLDRDSSPHTQYF
.	TRBV19	.	15	TRBJ2-1	TGTGCCAGTATGGAGGGTGAATTTCCGTACAATGAGCAGTTCTTC	CASMEGEFPYNEQFF
.	TRBV10-2	TRBD2	16	TRBJ2-1	TGCGCCAGCAGTGGGGGAGCGGGAGGGGTCGGGGATGAGCAGTTCTTC	CASSGGAGGVGDEQFF
.	TRBV11-2	TRBD2	15	TRBJ2-2	TGTGCCAGCAGCTTTACCCTGACGGGAGGCGGGGAGCTGTTTTTT	CASSFTLTGGGELFF
once	TRBV14	TRBD2	13	TRBJ2-7	TGTGCCAGCAGCCCCCGACTAGCGGGCCCGGAGTACTTC	CASSPRLAGPEYF
.	TRBV28	.	15	TRBJ2-1	TGTGCCAGCATGGGCGACGGGGCTTCCTACAATGAGCAGTTCTTC	CASMGDGASYNEQFF
.	TRBV5-1	TRBD1	14	TRBJ1-6	TGCGCCAGCAGCCTCGGACAGGGTACTTCACCCCTCCACTTT	CASSLGQGTSPLHF
.	TRBV9	.	13	TRBJ2-1	TGTGCCAGCAGCGTAGAAGGTTGGGGTGAGCAGTTCTTC	CASSVEGWGEQFF
once	TRBV7-2	.	15	TRBJ2-3	TGTGCCAGCAGCTTAGAAGTTAGGTGGACAGATACGCAGTATTTT	CASSLEVRWTDTQYF
.	TRBV5-1	.	12	TRBJ2-3	TGCGCCAGCAGCTTGGAACCCATACTAAAATATTTT	CASSLEPILKYF
.	TRBV27	TRBD1	13	TRBJ2-7	TGTGCCAGCAGTCCGACAGGGTCAAACGAGCAGTACTTC	CASSPTGSNEQYF
.	TRBV7-8	TRBD2	18	TRBJ2-7	TGTGCCAGCAGCTTAGCAGTGGCTAGCGGGATTAACGTCCACGAGCAGTACTTC	CASSLAVASGINVHEQYF
.	TRBV21-1	.	15	TRBJ2-7	TGTGCCAACCGTTGGGAGACAGCAAACCGGCTCGAGCAGTACTTC	CANRWETANRLEQYF
once	TRBV19	.	15	TRBJ1-1	TGTGCCAGTACCGTATGGGGAGGGACGAACCCTGTAGCTTTCTTT	CASTVWGGTNPVAFF
few	TRBV21-1	.	17	TRBJ2-1	TGTGCCAGCAGCCTCCGGAGATGGGACAGGGTCGACAATGAGCAGTTCTTC	CASSLRRWDRVDNEQFF
.	TRBV28	TRBD2	16	TRBJ2-1	TGTGCCAGCAGTCGAGGACTAGCGGGAGTTATCCATGAGCAGTTCTTC	CASSRGLAGVIHEQFF
.	TRBV10-1	.	14	TRBJ2-7	TGCGCCAGCAGGGAACCGGGACTCATCCACGAGCAGTACTTC	CASREPGLIHEQYF
once	TRBV28	.	14	TRBJ2-7	TGTGCCAGCAGCTTCCCCGGGACGGGCTACGAGCAGTACTTC	CASSFPGTGYEQYF
.	TRBV14	TRBD2	15	TRBJ2-1	TGTGCCAGCAGCCACTCAAGGGACTACTACAATGAGCAGTTCTTC	CASSHSRDYYNEQFF
.	TRBV30	TRBD2	12	TRBJ2-1	TGTGCCTGGAGTGTCTCCGGACTAGTTCAGTTCTTC	CAWSVSGLVQFF
.	TRBV9	TRBD2	15	TRBJ2-5	TGTGCCAGCAGCGTAGGAGGTAGCGGGGGGGAGACCCAGTACTTC	CASSVGGSGGETQYF
.	TRBV6-5	.	15	TRBJ2-7	TGTGCCAGCAGGCCTTCGTTATTGTCCAGCTACGAGCAGTACTTC	CASRPSLLSSYEQYF
.	TRBV27	.	16	TRBJ2-1	TGTGCCAGCAGTGCCGGGGGGCCCGTCGGGGTCAATGAGCAGTTCTTC	CASSAGGPVGVNEQFF
.	TRBV7-3	.	13	TRBJ2-7	TGTGCCAGCAGCCGGAAAGCAACGGGCGAGCAGTACTTC	CASSRKATGEQYF
once	TRBV25-1	TRBD1	14	TRBJ1-2	TGTGCCAGCAGTGGTTTGACAGGGGAGTATGGCTACACCTTC	CASSGLTGEYGYTF
.	TRBV5-1	.	14	TRBJ1-3	TGCGCCAGCAGCTTTTCCCACTCTGGAAACACCATATATTTT	CASSFSHSGNTIYF
.	TRBV5-4	.	14	TRBJ2-1	TGTGCCAGCAGCTTTTTGGGGGCTTACAATGAGCAGTTCTTC	CASSFLGAYNEQFF
once	TRBV11-2	TRBD1	13	TRBJ1-2	TGTGCCAGCAGCTTTACAGGGGTATCTGGCTACACCTTC	CASSFTGVSGYTF
.	TRBV20-1	.	9	TRBJ1-1	TGCAGTGCGCCAGTCGAAGCTTTCTTT	CSAPVEAFF
.	TRBV2	.	11	TRBJ2-4	TGTGCCAGCGCCCCCAAAAACATTCAGTACTTC	CASAPKNIQYF
.	TRBV2	.	13	TRBJ1-1	TGTGCCAGCAGCAGGGAGGGGAACACTGAAGCTTTCTTT	CASSREGNTEAFF
.	TRBV27	.	15	TRBJ1-4	TGTGCCAGCATGGGCCTGGGGGCATCTAATGAAAAACTGTTTTTT	CASMGLGASNEKLFF
.	TRBV28	TRBD1	11	TRBJ1-1	TGTGCCAGCAGGCGGGACAGTGAAGCTTTCTTT	CASRRDSEAFF
.	TRBV11-2	.	15	TRBJ1-2	TGTGCCAGCAGCTCAACCGGGACCCCACAACGGGGCTACACCTTC	CASSSTGTPQRGYTF
.	TRBV27	TRBD2	16	TRBJ2-5	TGTGCCAGCAGCGCAACGGCCCTAGCGGGAGGAGAGACCCAGTACTTC	CASSATALAGGETQYF
.	TRBV4-1	TRBD2	16	TRBJ2-3	TGCGCCAGCAGCCCGCGTGGGGGGGGGAGCACAGATACGCAGTATTTT	CASSPRGGGSTDTQYF
.	TRBV7-2	.	15	TRBJ2-3	TGTGCCAGCAGCCGCGGGACCTCTAGCACAGATACACAGTATTTT	CASSRGTSSTDTQYF
.	TRBV14	.	14	TRBJ2-1	TGTGCCAGCAGCCAAGATTCCTGGTACAATGAGCAGTTCTTC	CASSQDSWYNEQFF
once	TRBV4-1	.	15	TRBJ2-7	TGCGCCAGCAGCCAAGTGGCAGGGCTGGATTACGAGCAGTACTTC	CASSQVAGLDYEQYF